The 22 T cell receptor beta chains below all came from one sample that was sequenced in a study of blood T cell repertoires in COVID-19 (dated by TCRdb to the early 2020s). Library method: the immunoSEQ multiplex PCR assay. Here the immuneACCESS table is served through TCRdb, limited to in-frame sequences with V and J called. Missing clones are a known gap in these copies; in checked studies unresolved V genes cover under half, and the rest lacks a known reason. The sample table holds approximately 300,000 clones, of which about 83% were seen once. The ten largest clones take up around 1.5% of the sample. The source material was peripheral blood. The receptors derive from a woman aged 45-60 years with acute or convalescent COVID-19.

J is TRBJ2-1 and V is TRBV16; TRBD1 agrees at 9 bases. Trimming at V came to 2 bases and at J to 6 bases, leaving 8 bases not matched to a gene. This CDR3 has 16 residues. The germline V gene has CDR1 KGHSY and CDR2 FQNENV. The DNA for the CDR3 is TGTGCCAGCAGCCAAACAGGACAGGGGTTCATCAATGAGCAGTTCTTC. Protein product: CASSQTGQGFINEQFF.

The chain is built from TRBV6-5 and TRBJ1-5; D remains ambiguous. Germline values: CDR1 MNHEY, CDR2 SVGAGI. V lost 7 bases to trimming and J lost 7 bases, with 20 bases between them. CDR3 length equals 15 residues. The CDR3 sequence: CASTPTGGMNQPQHF. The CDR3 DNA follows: TGTGCCAGCACCCCAACGGGCGGGATGAACCAGCCCCAGCATTTT.

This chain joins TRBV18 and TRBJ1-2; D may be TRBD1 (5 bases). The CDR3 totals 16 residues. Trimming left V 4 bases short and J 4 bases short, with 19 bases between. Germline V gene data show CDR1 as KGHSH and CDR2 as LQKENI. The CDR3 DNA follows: TGTGCCAGCTCACTTAACTTACAGGAGTTCTTCTATGGCTACACCTTC. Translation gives CASSLNLQEFFYGYTF.

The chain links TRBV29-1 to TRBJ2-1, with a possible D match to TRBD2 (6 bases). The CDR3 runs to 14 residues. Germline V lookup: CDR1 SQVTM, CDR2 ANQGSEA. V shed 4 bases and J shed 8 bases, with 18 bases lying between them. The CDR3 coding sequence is TGCAGCGTTGGATCGAGCGGGCGGGGTTATGAGCAGTTCTTC. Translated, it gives CSVGSSGRGYEQFF.

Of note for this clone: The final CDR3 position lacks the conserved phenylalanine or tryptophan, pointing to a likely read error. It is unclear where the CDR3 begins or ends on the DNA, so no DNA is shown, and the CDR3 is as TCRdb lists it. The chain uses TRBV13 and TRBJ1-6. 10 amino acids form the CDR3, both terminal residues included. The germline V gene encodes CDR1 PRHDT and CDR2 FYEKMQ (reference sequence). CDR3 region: CARTEGGRLL.

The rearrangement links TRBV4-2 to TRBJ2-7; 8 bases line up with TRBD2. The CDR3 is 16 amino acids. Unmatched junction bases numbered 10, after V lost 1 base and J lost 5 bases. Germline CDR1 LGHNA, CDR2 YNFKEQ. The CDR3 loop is CASSQVASGSTDEQYF. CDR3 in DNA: TGTGCCAGCAGCCAAGTGGCTAGCGGGTCAACGGACGAGCAGTACTTC.

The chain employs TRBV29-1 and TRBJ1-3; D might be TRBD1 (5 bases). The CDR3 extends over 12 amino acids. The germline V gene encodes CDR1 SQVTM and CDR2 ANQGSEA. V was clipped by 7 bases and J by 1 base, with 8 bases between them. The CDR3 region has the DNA TGCAGCGGGGGGTCGTCTGGAAACACCATATATTTT. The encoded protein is CSGGSSGNTIYF.

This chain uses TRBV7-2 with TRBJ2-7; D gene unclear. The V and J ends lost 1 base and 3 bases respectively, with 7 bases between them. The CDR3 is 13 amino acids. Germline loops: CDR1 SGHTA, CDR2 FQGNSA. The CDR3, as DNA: TGTGCCAGCAGCTTAGATACTCACTACGAGCAGTACTTC. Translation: CASSLDTHYEQYF.

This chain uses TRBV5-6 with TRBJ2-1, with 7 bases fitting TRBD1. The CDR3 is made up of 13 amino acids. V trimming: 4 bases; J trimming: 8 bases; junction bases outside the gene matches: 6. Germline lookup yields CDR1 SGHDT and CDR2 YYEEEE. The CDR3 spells CASSIAGTDEQFF. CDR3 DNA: TGTGCCAGCAGCATTGCCGGGACAGATGAGCAGTTCTTC.

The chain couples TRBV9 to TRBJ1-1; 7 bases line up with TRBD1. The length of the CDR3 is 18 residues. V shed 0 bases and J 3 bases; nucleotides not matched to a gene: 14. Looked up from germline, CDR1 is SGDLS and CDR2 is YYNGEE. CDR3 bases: TGTGCCAGCAGCGTAGCAGGGGGGATTGAGCAGGGGGACACTGAAGCTTTCTTT. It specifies CASSVAGGIEQGDTEAFF.

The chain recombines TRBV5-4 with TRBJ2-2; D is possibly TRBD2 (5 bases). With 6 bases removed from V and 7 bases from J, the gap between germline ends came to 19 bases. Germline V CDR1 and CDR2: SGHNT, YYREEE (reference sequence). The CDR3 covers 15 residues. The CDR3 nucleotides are TGTGCCAGCAACCTGGAGCCACGTGGAGGCGGGGAGCTGTTTTTT. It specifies CASNLEPRGGGELFF.

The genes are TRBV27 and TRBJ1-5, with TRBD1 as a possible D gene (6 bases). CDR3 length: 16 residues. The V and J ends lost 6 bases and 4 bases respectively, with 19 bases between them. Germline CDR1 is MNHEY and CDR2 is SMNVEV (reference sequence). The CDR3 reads CASSLTGWGLNQPQHF. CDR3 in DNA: TGTGCCAGCAGCCTTACAGGCTGGGGGCTTAATCAGCCCCAGCATTTT.

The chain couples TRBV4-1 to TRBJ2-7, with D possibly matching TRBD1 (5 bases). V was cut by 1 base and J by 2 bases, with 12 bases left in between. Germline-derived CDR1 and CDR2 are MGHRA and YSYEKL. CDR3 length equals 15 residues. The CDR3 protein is CASSQVAGRTYEQYF. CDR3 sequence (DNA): TGCGCCAGCAGCCAAGTTGCAGGGCGGACCTACGAGCAGTACTTC.

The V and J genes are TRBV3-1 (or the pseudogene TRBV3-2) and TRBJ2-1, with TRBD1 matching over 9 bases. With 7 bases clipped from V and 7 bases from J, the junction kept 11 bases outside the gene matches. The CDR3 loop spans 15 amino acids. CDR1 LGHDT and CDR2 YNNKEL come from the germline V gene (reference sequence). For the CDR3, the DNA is TGTGCCAGCACCAACTGGGACAGGGAGGGAAATGAGCAGTTCTTC. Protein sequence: CASTNWDREGNEQFF.

The CDR3, as DNA: TGTGCCACCAGCCGTGGTGGTAGCGGGAGGCCCAACGAGCAGTACTTC. Protein product: CATSRGGSGRPNEQYF. This chain links TRBV15 with TRBJ2-7, with TRBD2 matching 10 bases. V shed 5 bases and J 5 bases; nucleotides not matched to a gene: 12. Per germline, CDR1 LNHNV and CDR2 YYDKDF (reference sequence). This CDR3 has 16 amino acids.

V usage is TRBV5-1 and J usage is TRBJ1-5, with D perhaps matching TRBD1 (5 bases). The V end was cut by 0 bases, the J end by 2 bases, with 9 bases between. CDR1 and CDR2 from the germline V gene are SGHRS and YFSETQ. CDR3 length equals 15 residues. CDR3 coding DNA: TGCGCCAGCAGCTTGGTAGGGGCAGGCAATCAGCCCCAGCATTTT. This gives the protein CASSLVGAGNQPQHF.

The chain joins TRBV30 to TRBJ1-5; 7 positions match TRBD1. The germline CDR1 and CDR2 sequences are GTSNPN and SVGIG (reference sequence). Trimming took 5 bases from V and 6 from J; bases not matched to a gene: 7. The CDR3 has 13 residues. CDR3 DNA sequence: TGTGCCTGGTCCAAGGACAGGAGTCAGCCCCAGCATTTT. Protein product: CAWSKDRSQPQHF.

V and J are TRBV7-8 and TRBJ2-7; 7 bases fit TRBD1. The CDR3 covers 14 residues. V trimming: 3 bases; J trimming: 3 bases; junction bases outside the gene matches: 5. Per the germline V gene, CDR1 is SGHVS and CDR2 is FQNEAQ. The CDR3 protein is CASSFRDSGYEQYF. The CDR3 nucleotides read TGTGCCAGCAGCTTCCGGGACAGTGGCTACGAGCAGTACTTC. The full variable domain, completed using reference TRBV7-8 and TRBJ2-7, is GAGVSQSPRYKVAKRGQDVALRCDPISGHVSLFWYQQALGQGPEFLTYFQNEAQLDKSGLPSDRFFAERPEGSVSTLKIQRTQQEDSAVYLCASSFRDSGYEQYFGPGTRLTVT.

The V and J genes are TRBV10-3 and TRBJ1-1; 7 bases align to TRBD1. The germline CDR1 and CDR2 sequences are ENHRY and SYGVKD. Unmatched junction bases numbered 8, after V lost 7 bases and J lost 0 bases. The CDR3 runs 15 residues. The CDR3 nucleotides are TGTGCCATCAATGCCGCACAGGGGATGAACACTGAAGCTTTCTTT. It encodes CAINAAQGMNTEAFF.

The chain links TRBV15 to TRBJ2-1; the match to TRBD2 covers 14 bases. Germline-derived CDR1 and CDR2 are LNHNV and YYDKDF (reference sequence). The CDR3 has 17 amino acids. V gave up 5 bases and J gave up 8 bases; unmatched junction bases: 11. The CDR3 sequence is CATSRRYGTSGSDEQFF. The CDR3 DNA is TGTGCCACCAGCCGCCGATACGGGACTAGCGGGAGTGATGAGCAGTTCTTC.

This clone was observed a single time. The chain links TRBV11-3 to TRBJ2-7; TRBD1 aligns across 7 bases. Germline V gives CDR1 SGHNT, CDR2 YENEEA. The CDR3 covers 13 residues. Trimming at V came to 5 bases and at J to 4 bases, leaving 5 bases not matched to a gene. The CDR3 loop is CASSPGTAYEQYF. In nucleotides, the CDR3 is TGTGCCAGCAGCCCTGGGACAGCATACGAGCAGTACTTC. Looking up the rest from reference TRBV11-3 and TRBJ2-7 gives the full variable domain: EAGVVQSPRYKIIEKKQPVAFWCNPISGHNTLYWYLQNLGQGPELLIRYENEEAVDDSQLPKDRFSAERLKGVDSTLKIQPAELGDSAVYLCASSPGTAYEQYFGPGTRLTVT.

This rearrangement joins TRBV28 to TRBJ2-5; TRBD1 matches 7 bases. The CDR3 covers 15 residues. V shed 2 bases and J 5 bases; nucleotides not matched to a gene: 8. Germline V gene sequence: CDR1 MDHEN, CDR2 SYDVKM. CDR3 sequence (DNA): TGTGCCAGCAGTTTAATTTTAGGGGGCGTCGAGACCCAGTACTTC. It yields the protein CASSLILGGVETQYF.